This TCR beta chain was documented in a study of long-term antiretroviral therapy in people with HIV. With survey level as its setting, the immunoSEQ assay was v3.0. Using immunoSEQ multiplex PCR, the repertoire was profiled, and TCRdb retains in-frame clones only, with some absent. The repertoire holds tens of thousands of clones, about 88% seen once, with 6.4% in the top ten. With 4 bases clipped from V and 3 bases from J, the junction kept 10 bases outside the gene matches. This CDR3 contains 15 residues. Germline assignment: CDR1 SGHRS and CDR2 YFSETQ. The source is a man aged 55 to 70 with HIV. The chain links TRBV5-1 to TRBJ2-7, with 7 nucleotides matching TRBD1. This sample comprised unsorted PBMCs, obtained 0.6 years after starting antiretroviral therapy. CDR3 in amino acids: CASSPGQEVVYEQYF. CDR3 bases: TGCGCCAGCAGCCCTGGACAGGAGGTGGTCTACGAGCAGTACTTC. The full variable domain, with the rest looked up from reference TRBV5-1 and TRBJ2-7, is KAGVTQTPRYLIKTRGQQVTLSCSPISGHRSVSWYQQTPGQGLQFLFEYFSETQRNKGNFPGRFSGRQFSNSRSEMNVSTLELGDSALYLCASSPGQEVVYEQYFGPGTRLTVT.